Listed below are T cell receptor beta chains from one sample, sequenced in a study of cytomegalovirus exposure and HLA in healthy donors. The assay was immunoSEQ multiplex PCR, and TCRdb's table has in-frame clones only and misses some. Among more than 110,000 clones listed, about two thirds were seen once. Sequenced sample: PBMCs. These receptors came from a woman between 55 and 75 years old in good health and CMV-seropositive. The CDR3 runs from the conserved cysteine through the conserved F or W. Each record gives: V gene, J gene, CDR3 protein.

>TRBV11-2|TRBJ2-1
CASSLDRGGDEQFF
>TRBV25-1|TRBJ1-1
CASRGGNTEAFF
>TRBV5-1|TRBJ1-1
CASSFMGLHTEAFF
>TRBV7-8|TRBJ2-2
CASSVGILGELFF
>TRBV4-1|TRBJ1-4
CASSHVQGAGEKLFF
>TRBV7-6|TRBJ2-1
CASSPGTAFFNEQFF
>TRBV30|TRBJ1-4
CAWSNRRTDFNEKLFF
>TRBV6-5|TRBJ2-7
CASSYAGGEQYF
>TRBV6-4|TRBJ2-3
CASIHGSLGDTQYF
>TRBV28|TRBJ1-4
CASSLMTGRNEKLFF
>TRBV28|TRBJ2-7
CASSGTSGASYEQYF
>TRBV5-1|TRBJ2-3
CASSLVPLAGGGADTQYF
>TRBV29-1|TRBJ1-1
CSVSGGANTEAFF
>TRBV5-4|TRBJ2-1
CASSPGLAGTFVQFF
>TRBV10-3|TRBJ2-7
CAISVQGASYEQYF
>TRBV28|TRBJ1-4
CASSFSGTGNEKLFF
>TRBV28|TRBJ2-7
CASSLSTSGNYEQYF